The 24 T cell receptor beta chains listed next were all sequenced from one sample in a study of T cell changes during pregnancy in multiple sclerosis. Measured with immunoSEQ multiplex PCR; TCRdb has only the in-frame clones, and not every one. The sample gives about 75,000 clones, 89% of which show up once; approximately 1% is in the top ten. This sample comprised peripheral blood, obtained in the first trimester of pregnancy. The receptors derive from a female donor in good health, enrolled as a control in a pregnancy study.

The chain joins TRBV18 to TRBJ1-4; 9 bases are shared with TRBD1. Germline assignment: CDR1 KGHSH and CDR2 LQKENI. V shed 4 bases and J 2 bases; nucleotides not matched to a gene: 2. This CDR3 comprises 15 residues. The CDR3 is CASSLGTGTNEKLFF. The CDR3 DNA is TGTGCCAGCTCACTGGGGACAGGGACTAATGAAAAACTGTTTTTT.

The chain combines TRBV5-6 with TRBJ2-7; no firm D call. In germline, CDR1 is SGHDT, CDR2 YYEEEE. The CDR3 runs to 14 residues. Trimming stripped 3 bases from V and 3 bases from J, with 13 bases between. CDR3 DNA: TGTGCCAGCAGCTCGACTGATAGGATCTACGAGCAGTACTTC. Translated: CASSSTDRIYEQYF.

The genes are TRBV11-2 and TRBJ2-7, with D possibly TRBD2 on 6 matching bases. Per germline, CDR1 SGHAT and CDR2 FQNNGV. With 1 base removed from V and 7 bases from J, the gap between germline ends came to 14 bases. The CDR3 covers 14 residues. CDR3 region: CASSLGGVLQEQYF. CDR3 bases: TGTGCCAGCAGCTTAGGGGGGGTCCTGCAGGAGCAGTACTTC. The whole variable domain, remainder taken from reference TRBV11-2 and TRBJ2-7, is EAGVAQSPRYKIIEKRQSVAFWCNPISGHATLYWYQQILGQGPKLLIQFQNNGVVDDSQLPKDRFSAERLKGVDSTLKIQPAKLEDSAVYLCASSLGGVLQEQYFGPGTRLTVT.

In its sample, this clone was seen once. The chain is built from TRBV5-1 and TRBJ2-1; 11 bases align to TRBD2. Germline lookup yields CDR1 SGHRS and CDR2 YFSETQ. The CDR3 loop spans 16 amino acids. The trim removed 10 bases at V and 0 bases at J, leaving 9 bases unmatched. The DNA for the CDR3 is TGCGCCTCAAGCGGGACTAGCGGCAGCTCCTACAATGAGCAGTTCTTC. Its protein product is CASSGTSGSSYNEQFF.

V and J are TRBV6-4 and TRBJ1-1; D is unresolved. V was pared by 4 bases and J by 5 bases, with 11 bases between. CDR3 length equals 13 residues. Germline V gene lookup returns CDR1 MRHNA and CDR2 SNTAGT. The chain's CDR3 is CASSGLLGTEAFF. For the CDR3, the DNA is TGTGCCAGCAGTGGGCTACTCGGGACTGAAGCTTTCTTT.

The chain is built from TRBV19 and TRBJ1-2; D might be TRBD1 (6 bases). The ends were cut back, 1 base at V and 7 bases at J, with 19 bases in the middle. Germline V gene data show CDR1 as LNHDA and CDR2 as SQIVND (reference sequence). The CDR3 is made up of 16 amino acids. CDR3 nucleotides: TGTGCCAGTAGTATAGTACGGATGGGGGCGGCAAGTGGCTACACCTTC. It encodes CASSIVRMGAASGYTF.

CDR3 DNA: TGCGCCAGCAGCTCCCCGGGTCCTACGCAGTATTTT. Residues: CASSSPGPTQYF. The rearrangement uses TRBV5-1 and TRBJ2-3; the D is unclear. Germline V gene lookup returns CDR1 SGHRS and CDR2 YFSETQ. Trimming stripped 3 bases from V and 8 bases from J, with 10 bases between. The CDR3 loop spans 12 amino acids.

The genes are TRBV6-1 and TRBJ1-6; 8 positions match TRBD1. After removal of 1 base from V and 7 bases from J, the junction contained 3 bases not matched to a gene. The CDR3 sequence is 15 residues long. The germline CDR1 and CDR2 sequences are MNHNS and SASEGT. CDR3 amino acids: CASSEVRTGNSPLHF. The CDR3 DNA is TGTGCCAGCAGTGAAGTGCGGACAGGGAATTCACCCCTCCACTTT.

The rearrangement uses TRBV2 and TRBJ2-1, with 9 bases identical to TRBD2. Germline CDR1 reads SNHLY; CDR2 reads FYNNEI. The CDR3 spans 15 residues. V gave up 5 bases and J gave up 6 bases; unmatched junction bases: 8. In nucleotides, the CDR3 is TGTGCCAGCAGTAATAGGACTAGCGCGTCCAATGAGCAGTTCTTC. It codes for CASSNRTSASNEQFF.

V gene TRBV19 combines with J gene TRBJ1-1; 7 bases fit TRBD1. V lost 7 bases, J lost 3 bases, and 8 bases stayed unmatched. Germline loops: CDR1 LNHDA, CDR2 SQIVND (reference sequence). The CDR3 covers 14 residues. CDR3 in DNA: TGTGCCAGTATTCGAGGGGGCGGGGACACTGAAGCTTTCTTT. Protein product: CASIRGGGDTEAFF.

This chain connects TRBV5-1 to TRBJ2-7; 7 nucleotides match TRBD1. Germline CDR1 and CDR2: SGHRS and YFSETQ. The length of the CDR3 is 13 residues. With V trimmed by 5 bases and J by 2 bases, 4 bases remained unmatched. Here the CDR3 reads CASRTGPTYEQYF. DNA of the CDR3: TGCGCCAGCAGGACAGGGCCCACCTACGAGCAGTACTTC.

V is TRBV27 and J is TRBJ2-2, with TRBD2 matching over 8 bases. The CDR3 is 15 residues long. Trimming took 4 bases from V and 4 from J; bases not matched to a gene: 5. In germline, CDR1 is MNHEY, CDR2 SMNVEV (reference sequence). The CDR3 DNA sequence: TGTGCCAGCAGTTATCGGGGGGGCGGCACCGGGGAGCTGTTTTTT. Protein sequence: CASSYRGGGTGELFF.

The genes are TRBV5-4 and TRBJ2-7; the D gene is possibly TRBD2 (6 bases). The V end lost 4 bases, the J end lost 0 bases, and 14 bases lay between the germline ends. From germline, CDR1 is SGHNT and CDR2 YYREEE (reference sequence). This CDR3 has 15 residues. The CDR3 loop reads CASSRGGANSYEQYF. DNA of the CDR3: TGTGCCAGCAGCAGAGGAGGGGCCAACTCCTACGAGCAGTACTTC.

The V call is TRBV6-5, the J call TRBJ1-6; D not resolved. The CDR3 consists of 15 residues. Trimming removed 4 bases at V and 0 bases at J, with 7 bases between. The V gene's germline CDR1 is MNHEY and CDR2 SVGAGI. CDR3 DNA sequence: TGTGCCAGCAGTTTAAGGAGCTCCTATAATTCACCCCTCCACTTT. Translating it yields CASSLRSSYNSPLHF.

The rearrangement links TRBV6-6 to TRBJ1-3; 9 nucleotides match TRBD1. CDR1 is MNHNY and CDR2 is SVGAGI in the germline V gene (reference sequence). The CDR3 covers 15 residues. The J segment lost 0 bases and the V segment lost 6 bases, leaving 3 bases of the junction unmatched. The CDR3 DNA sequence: TGTGCCAGCAGGGGACAGGGCCGCTCTGGAAACACCATATATTTT. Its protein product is CASRGQGRSGNTIYF.

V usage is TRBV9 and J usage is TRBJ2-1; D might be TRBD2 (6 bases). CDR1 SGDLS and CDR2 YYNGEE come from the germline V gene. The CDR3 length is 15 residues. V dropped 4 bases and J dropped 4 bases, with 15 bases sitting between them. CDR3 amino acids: CASSPVGSGYNEQFF. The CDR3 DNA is TGTGCCAGCAGCCCCGTTGGGAGCGGGTACAATGAGCAGTTCTTC.

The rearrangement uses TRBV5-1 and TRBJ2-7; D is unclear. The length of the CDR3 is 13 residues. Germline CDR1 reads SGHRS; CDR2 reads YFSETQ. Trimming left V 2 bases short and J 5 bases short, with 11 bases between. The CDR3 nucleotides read TGCGCCAGCAGCTTCGATTTAACGGACGAGCAGTACTTC. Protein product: CASSFDLTDEQYF.

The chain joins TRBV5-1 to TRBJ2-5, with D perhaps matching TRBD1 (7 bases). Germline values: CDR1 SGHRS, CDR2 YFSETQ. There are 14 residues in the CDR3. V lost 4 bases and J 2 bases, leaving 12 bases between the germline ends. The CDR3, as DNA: TGCGCCAGCAGCGCGGGACAGCTACAAGAGACCCAGTACTTC. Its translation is CASSAGQLQETQYF.

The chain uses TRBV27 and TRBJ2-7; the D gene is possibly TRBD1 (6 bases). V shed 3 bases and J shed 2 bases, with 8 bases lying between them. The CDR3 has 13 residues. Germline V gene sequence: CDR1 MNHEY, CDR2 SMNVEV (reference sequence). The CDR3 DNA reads TGTGCCAGCAGTTTCGGACAGACCTACGAGCAGTACTTC. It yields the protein CASSFGQTYEQYF.

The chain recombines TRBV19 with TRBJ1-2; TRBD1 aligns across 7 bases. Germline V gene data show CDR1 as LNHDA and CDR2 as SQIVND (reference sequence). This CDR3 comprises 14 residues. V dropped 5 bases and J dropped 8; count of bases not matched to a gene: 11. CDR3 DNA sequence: TGTGCCAGTAGTGAAGCCGGGACAGTAAGAGGCTACACCTTC. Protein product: CASSEAGTVRGYTF.

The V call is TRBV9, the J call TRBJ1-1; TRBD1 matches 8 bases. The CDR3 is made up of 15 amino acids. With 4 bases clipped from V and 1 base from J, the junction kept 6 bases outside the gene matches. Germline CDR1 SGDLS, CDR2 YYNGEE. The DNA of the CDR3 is TGTGCCAGCAGCTTGTCCGGGACAGGGAACACTGAAGCTTTCTTT. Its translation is CASSLSGTGNTEAFF. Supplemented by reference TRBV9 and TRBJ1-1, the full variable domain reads DSGVTQTPKHLITATGQRVTLRCSPRSGDLSVYWYQQSLDQGLQFLIQYYNGEERAKGNILERFSAQQFPDLHSELNLSSLELGDSALYFCASSLSGTGNTEAFFGQGTRLTVV.

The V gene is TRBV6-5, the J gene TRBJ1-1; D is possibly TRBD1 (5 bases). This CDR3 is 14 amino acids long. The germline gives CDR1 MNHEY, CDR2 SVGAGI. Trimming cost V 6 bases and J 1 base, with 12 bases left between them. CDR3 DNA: TGTGCCAGCAGCCCATCTAGGGGGAACACTGAAGCTTTCTTT. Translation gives CASSPSRGNTEAFF.

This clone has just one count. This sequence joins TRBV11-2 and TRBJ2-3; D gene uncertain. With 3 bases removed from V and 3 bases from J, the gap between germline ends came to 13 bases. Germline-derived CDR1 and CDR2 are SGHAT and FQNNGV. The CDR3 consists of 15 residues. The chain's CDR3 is CASSFSRRRTDTQYF. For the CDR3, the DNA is TGTGCCAGCAGCTTCTCAAGGCGGAGAACAGATACGCAGTATTTT. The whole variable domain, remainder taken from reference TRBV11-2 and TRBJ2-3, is EAGVAQSPRYKIIEKRQSVAFWCNPISGHATLYWYQQILGQGPKLLIQFQNNGVVDDSQLPKDRFSAERLKGVDSTLKIQPAKLEDSAVYLCASSFSRRRTDTQYFGPGTRLTVL.

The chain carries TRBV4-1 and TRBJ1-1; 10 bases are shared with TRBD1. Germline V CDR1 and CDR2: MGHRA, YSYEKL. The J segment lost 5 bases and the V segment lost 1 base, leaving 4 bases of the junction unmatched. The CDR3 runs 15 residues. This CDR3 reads CASSQVGDRGTEAFF. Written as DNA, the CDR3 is TGCGCCAGCAGCCAAGTGGGGGACAGGGGTACTGAAGCTTTCTTT.